These T cell receptor beta chains were read from a single sample in a study of Graves' ophthalmopathy and Graves' hyperthyroidism. TCRdb analysed the multiplex PCR reads with MiXCR anew, one entry per CDR3 protein. The repertoire holds roughly 300,000 distinct CDR3 sequences, with 15% to 20% as singletons. Sequences were obtained from peripheral blood. The receptors derive from an adult man with Graves' ophthalmopathy. Each CDR3 is given with its conserved first and last residue. A D gene is named only where the DNA matches it firmly. Size is stated for part of the rows, as once, few or many counts, or as a class when the clone is expanded.

v_call	cdr3_length	d_call	j_call	clone_size	cdr3_aa	cdr3_nt
TRBV15	15	TRBD1	TRBJ2-7	few	CATSREQGAAYEQYF	TGTGCCACCAGCAGAGAACAGGGGGCCGCCTACGAGCAGTACTTC
TRBV28	14	TRBD2	TRBJ2-7	many	CASNPTSGRYEQYF	TGTGCCAGCAACCCGACTAGCGGACGCTACGAGCAGTACTTC
TRBV7-9	15	.	TRBJ1-3	.	CVSSTYGRSGNTIYF	TGTGTCAGCAGCACCTACGGGCGTTCAGGAAACACCATATATTTT
TRBV19	15	.	TRBJ1-2	many	CASSTTSRTNYGYTF	TGTGCCAGTAGTACCACTTCTCGCACTAACTATGGCTACACCTTC
TRBV30	15	TRBD1	TRBJ2-7	many	CAWTKKDRLPYEQYF	TGTGCCTGGACCAAAAAGGACAGGTTACCCTACGAGCAGTACTTC
TRBV12-3/TRBV12-4	15	TRBD1	TRBJ2-2	many	CASREGQGNTGELFF	TGTGCCAGCAGAGAGGGACAGGGGAACACCGGGGAGCTGTTTTTT
TRBV12-5	13	.	TRBJ1-5	many	CASGPDTDQPQHF	TGTGCTAGTGGCCCAGACACGGATCAGCCCCAGCATTTT
TRBV6-2/TRBV6-3	20	TRBD1	TRBJ2-4	many	CASSSPRSAQGNLAKNIQYF	TGTGCCAGCAGTTCCCCGAGATCGGCACAGGGGAACCTAGCCAAAAACATTCAGTACTTC
TRBV5-1	14	TRBD2	TRBJ2-7	many	CASSRGVFSYEQYF	TGCGCCAGCAGCCGGGGGGTGTTCTCCTACGAGCAGTACTTC
TRBV4-3	14	.	TRBJ1-6	many	CASSQYTANSPLHF	TGCGCCAGCAGCCAGTATACAGCAAATTCACCCCTCCACTTT
TRBV7-2	14	.	TRBJ2-5	many	CASSLATAKETQYF	TGTGCCAGCAGCTTAGCCACAGCTAAAGAGACCCAGTACTTC
TRBV3-1	16	TRBD2	TRBJ2-7	many	CASSQVLAGGPYEQYF	TGTGCCAGCAGCCAAGTCCTCGCGGGAGGACCCTACGAGCAGTACTTC
TRBV30	11	TRBD2	TRBJ2-7	many	CAWSVGRGLDF	TGTGCCTGGAGTGTAGGGAGGGGACTAGATTTC
TRBV24-1	15	.	TRBJ2-5	many	CATSDSTGPQETQYF	TGTGCCACCAGTGATTCGACGGGTCCTCAAGAGACCCAGTACTTC
TRBV30	13	.	TRBJ2-5	many	CAWSVRGRETQYF	TGTGCCTGGAGTGTACGGGGGAGGGAGACCCAGTACTTC
TRBV27	12	.	TRBJ2-7	many	CASAGVIHEQYF	TGTGCCAGCGCAGGGGTTATCCACGAGCAGTACTTC
TRBV7-2	15	TRBD1	TRBJ2-7	many	CASSLGGQGGYEQYF	TGTGCCAGCAGCTTAGGGGGACAGGGAGGATACGAGCAGTACTTC
TRBV28	17	TRBD1	TRBJ1-5	many	CASSPNRGRGLGQPQHF	TGTGCCAGCAGTCCGAATCGCGGCAGGGGGCTTGGTCAGCCCCAGCATTTT
TRBV7-2	16	.	TRBJ2-1	many	CASSLVAPQGYNEQFF	TGTGCCAGCAGCTTAGTGGCCCCCCAGGGATACAATGAGCAGTTCTTC
TRBV7-8	14	TRBD1	TRBJ1-3	many	CASRGQGSGNTIYF	TGTGCCAGCCGGGGACAGGGCTCTGGAAACACCATATATTTT
TRBV12-3/TRBV12-4	17	TRBD2	TRBJ2-2	many	CASTPGGGGRNTGELFF	TGTGCCAGCACCCCAGGCGGCGGCGGGAGGAACACCGGGGAGCTGTTTTTT
TRBV30	14	.	TRBJ2-4	many	CAWNRVLAKNIQYF	TGTGCCTGGAACCGTGTGCTAGCCAAAAACATTCAGTACTTC
TRBV6-1	13	.	TRBJ1-2	many	CASSPKVNYGYTF	TGTGCCAGCAGCCCCAAAGTAAACTATGGCTACACCTTC
TRBV6-5	15	TRBD2	TRBJ2-2	.	CASRFTSESTGELFF	TGTGCCAGCAGGTTCACTAGCGAGTCCACCGGGGAGCTGTTTTTT
TRBV6-1	17	.	TRBJ2-7	.	CASSDSGGAGRAGEQYF	TGTGCCAGCAGTGATAGCGGCGGGGCGGGCAGGGCTGGGGAGCAGTACTTC
TRBV6-1	15	.	TRBJ1-2	many	CASRDRGLANYGYTF	TGTGCCAGCAGAGATAGAGGTTTAGCTAACTATGGCTACACCTTC
TRBV11-2	13	.	TRBJ1-3	many	CASSRERGNTIYF	TGTGCCAGCAGCCGCGAACGAGGAAACACCATATATTTT
TRBV20-1	15	.	TRBJ2-7	many	CSARDGGTLGYEQYF	TGCAGTGCTAGAGATGGCGGAACTTTAGGGTACGAGCAGTACTTC
TRBV3-1	15	.	TRBJ1-1	many	CASSQGGGQNTEAFF	TGTGCCAGCAGCCAAGGGGGTGGGCAGAACACTGAAGCTTTCTTT
TRBV15	14	.	TRBJ2-5	many	CATSRDSGLETQYF	TGTGCCACCAGCAGAGACAGTGGGTTGGAGACCCAGTACTTC
TRBV5-1	14	TRBD1	TRBJ1-5	many	CASSSGTEGQPQHF	TGCGCCAGCAGCTCCGGGACAGAGGGCCAGCCCCAGCATTTT
TRBV28	15	.	TRBJ1-5	many	CASSPHATGNQPQHF	TGTGCCAGCAGCCCCCACGCGACAGGAAATCAGCCCCAGCATTTT
TRBV6-1	13	.	TRBJ2-7	.	CASTPSGPYEQYF	TGTGCCAGCACCCCCAGCGGACCATACGAGCAGTACTTC
TRBV3-1	19	.	TRBJ1-1	few	CASSQEQRAKGQSSTEAFF	TGTGCCAGCAGCCAAGAGCAAAGAGCGAAGGGACAATCGAGCACTGAAGCTTTCTTT
TRBV6-2/TRBV6-3	14	.	TRBJ1-2	.	CASSNGGTVYGYTF	TGTGCCAGCAGTAACGGGGGGACCGTCTATGGCTACACCTTC
TRBV6-2/TRBV6-3	12	.	TRBJ2-7	many	CASSRTTYEQYF	TGTGCCAGCAGCCGTACCACCTACGAGCAGTACTTC
TRBV4-1	15	.	TRBJ2-5	many	CASSQADRREETQYF	TGCGCCAGCAGCCAAGCCGACAGAAGAGAAGAGACCCAGTACTTC
TRBV6-1	15	.	TRBJ2-7	many	CASSEVWQGSYEQYF	TGTGCCAGCAGTGAAGTATGGCAGGGATCCTACGAGCAGTACTTC
TRBV20-1	13	.	TRBJ1-5	once	CSARVEGNQPQHF	TGCAGTGCTAGAGTGGAGGGCAATCAGCCCCAGCATTTT
TRBV27	13	.	TRBJ2-2	many	CASTHRPTGELFF	TGTGCCAGCACCCATCGGCCCACCGGGGAGCTGTTTTTT
TRBV12-3/TRBV12-4	14	.	TRBJ1-1	few	CASRAGTLNTEAFF	TGTGCCAGCAGGGCCGGGACATTGAACACTGAAGCTTTCTTT
TRBV9	13	.	TRBJ2-7	many	CASGAGDSYEQYF	TGTGCCAGCGGCGCAGGGGACTCCTACGAGCAGTACTTC
TRBV7-8	15	.	TRBJ2-2	many	CAGSLGTGNTGELFF	TGTGCCGGCAGCTTAGGGACTGGGAACACCGGGGAGCTGTTTTTT
TRBV11-2	14	.	TRBJ2-1	many	CASSLGGGDNEQFF	TGTGCCAGCAGCTTAGGCGGCGGAGACAATGAGCAGTTCTTC
TRBV7-2	15	.	TRBJ1-2	many	CASRDRDTSNYGYTF	TGTGCCAGCAGGGACCGGGACACATCTAACTATGGCTACACCTTC
TRBV6-1	14	.	TRBJ2-7	.	CASSQGGSLYEQYF	TGTGCCAGCAGCCAAGGCGGGTCCCTCTACGAGCAGTACTTC
TRBV6-2/TRBV6-3	14	.	TRBJ1-1	.	CASSFRGAGTEAFF	TGTGCCAGCAGTTTTAGGGGGGCGGGCACTGAAGCTTTCTTT
TRBV29-1	14	TRBD2	TRBJ2-5	many	CSVEGAGAHETQYF	TGCAGCGTTGAAGGAGCGGGAGCCCATGAGACCCAGTACTTC
TRBV30	11	.	TRBJ1-2	many	CAWDTNYGYTF	TGTGCCTGGGACACGAACTATGGCTACACCTTC
TRBV5-1	14	.	TRBJ1-1	many	CASSLDVGGTEAFF	TGCGCCAGCAGCTTGGATGTGGGGGGCACTGAAGCTTTCTTT
TRBV13	13	TRBD1	TRBJ2-5	many	CASRGDREETQYF	TGTGCCAGCAGAGGGGACAGGGAAGAGACCCAGTACTTC
TRBV7-3	17	TRBD1	TRBJ2-5	many	CASSLTGSGGIQETQYF	TGTGCCAGCAGCTTAACGGGTTCAGGGGGTATCCAAGAGACCCAGTACTTC
TRBV7-2	15	.	TRBJ2-5	many	CASSLAPPPQETQYF	TGTGCCAGCAGCTTAGCTCCACCCCCCCAAGAGACCCAGTACTTC
TRBV4-1	13	.	TRBJ1-2	many	CASSQIGEGGYTF	TGCGCCAGCAGCCAAATAGGGGAAGGTGGCTACACCTTC
TRBV6-1	15	.	TRBJ1-2	many	CASSEPGESNYGYTF	TGTGCCAGCAGTGAACCGGGAGAGTCTAACTATGGCTACACCTTC
TRBV6-2/TRBV6-3	12	.	TRBJ1-1	many	CASGEGNTEAFF	TGTGCCTCGGGCGAGGGGAACACTGAAGCTTTCTTT
TRBV27	17	TRBD1	TRBJ1-2	many	CASSEGQGALSRYGYTF	TGTGCCAGCAGCGAGGGACAGGGAGCACTTAGTCGCTATGGCTACACCTTC
TRBV29-1	13	TRBD1	TRBJ1-1	many	CSVGPGQRTEAFF	TGCAGCGTTGGTCCGGGACAGCGCACTGAAGCTTTCTTT
TRBV2	14	TRBD1	TRBJ1-5	many	CASSGGQGSRPQHF	TGTGCCAGCAGTGGAGGACAGGGGAGCCGGCCCCAGCATTTT